Below, 5 T cell receptor beta chains from the same sample are listed, as sequenced in a study of post-analysis software for immune sequencing data. General observations from the study: There were roughly 5 TRBV segments more frequent in patients than controls, and TRBV5-6, TRBV5-1 and TRBV20-1 were among them.

Their cognate antigens are unknown. TCR beta libraries were prepared from cDNA with unique molecular identifiers. Using its own MiXCR run on the PCR reads, TCRdb lists one record per CDR3 protein. The sample carries about 800,000 distinct CDR3 sequences, about 27% recorded once. Sequencing was done on a sample of blood. These receptor sequences come from a girl aged 10-17 years with multiple sclerosis.

This clonotype was found once. This chain links TRBV24-1 with TRBJ2-2; no firm D call. The germline gives CDR1 KGHDR, CDR2 SFDVKD. The V end lost 3 bases, the J end lost 4 bases, and 5 bases lay between the germline ends. This CDR3 contains 13 residues. CDR3 region: CATSDSSTGELFF. CDR3 coding DNA: TGTGCCACCAGTGATAGTAGCACCGGGGAGCTGTTTTTT.

This chain uses TRBV7-2 with TRBJ2-5; D is uncertain. The CDR3 sequence is 13 residues long. V dropped 7 bases and J dropped 1 base, with 10 bases sitting between them. Germline CDR1 SGHTA, CDR2 FQGNSA. The CDR3 loop is CASTETPQETQYF. The CDR3 region has the DNA TGTGCCAGCACCGAGACGCCCCAAGAGACCCAGTACTTC.

This clonotype was detected a few times. This chain connects TRBV5-1 to TRBJ2-3, with TRBD2 matching over 7 bases. Germline-derived CDR1 and CDR2 are SGHRS and YFSETQ. The CDR3 sequence is 15 residues long. V gave up 1 base and J gave up 5 bases; unmatched junction bases: 7. CDR3 loop: CASSLPSGVEDTQYF. The CDR3 nucleotides are TGCGCCAGCAGCTTGCCAAGCGGGGTCGAAGATACGCAGTATTTT.

This clonotype was detected a few times. This chain connects TRBV7-2 to TRBJ2-1, with 7 bases identical to TRBD1. Germline-derived CDR1 and CDR2 are SGHTA and FQGNSA. Trimming cost V 3 bases and J 15 bases; bases outside gene matches: 11. The CDR3 spans 13 residues. CDR3 residues: CASSFKQDRDRFF. In DNA form, the CDR3 reads TGTGCCAGCAGCTTCAAGCAAGACAGGGATAGGTTCTTC.

With respect to this clonotype: A much larger clone differs by one base, so this may be a read error. The chain employs TRBV5-1 and TRBJ2-5, with 10 bases identical to TRBD1. The length of the CDR3 is 16 residues. J lost 2 bases, V lost 3 bases, and 7 bases had no gene match. From germline, CDR1 is SGHRS and CDR2 YFSETQ. The CDR3, as DNA: TGCGCCAGCAGCTCACCCCGGGGACAGGGGCAAGAGACCCAGTACTTC. Amino acids: CASSSPRGQGQETQYF.